The subject of this entry is one TCR beta chain. The method was immunoSEQ multiplex PCR; TCRdb's version includes in-frame clones alone and lacks a portion of them. The table has 150,000 to 200,000 clones, roughly 87% seen once. The source of the sample is a study of blood T cell repertoires in COVID-19. Study background: Acute and convalescent COVID-19 samples came from the United States, Italy and Spain.

Sequencing was done on a sample of PBMCs or T cells enriched from blood (not recorded which). The clonotype was recovered from a human donor with acute COVID-19. The donor label of this sample is uncertain.

CDR3 coding DNA: TGTGCCTGGAAGGGACAGGCCTTCTCTGGGGCCAACGTCCTGACTTTC. Translation gives CAWKGQAFSGANVLTF. The chain has TRBV30 and TRBJ2-6, with 8 bases identical to TRBD1. Trimming cost V 4 bases and J 0 bases; bases outside gene matches: 5. The CDR3 is 16 amino acids. The germline gives CDR1 GTSNPN, CDR2 SVGIG (reference sequence).